This record covers a single T cell receptor beta chain. CDR1 is SGHNT and CDR2 is YYREEE in the germline V gene (reference sequence). V gave up 4 bases and J gave up 0 bases, with 16 bases separating them. The CDR3 contains 16 residues. Authors' methods: How many nucleated cells were present was estimated from reference gene primer amplification. Assay: immunoSEQ multiplex PCR; the TCRdb copy retains only in-frame clones and omits some. V and J calls plus clone size are reproduced from that table; the DNA served to infer D and trimming. In the table there are about 98,000 clones, approximately 80% of which are singletons. This record comes from a study of blood T cell repertoires in COVID-19.

Sequenced material: peripheral blood. The chain combines TRBV5-4 with TRBJ1-1; the D is unclear. This clonotype was obtained from a man aged 65-85 years with active or convalescent COVID-19. The CDR3 region has the DNA TGTGCCAGCAGCCCTGGCGGGAGCTACGTGAACACTGAAGCTTTCTTT. Translation gives CASSPGGSYVNTEAFF.